This TCR beta chain was identified during a study of OX40 agonist ivuxolimab in advanced cancers. In regard to this clone: The target antigen is unknown.

This CDR3 comprises 15 residues. Per germline, CDR1 SNHLY and CDR2 FYNNEI. V was shortened by 2 bases and J by 4 bases, with 9 bases between the two germline ends. Regarding the study as a whole: Researchers report that CD8+ T cells had, on average, more expanded clones than CD4+.

Assay: immunoSEQ multiplex PCR; the TCRdb copy retains only in-frame clones and omits some. Of fewer than 100,000 clones in the sample, approximately 80% were seen once. Sequenced here: CD4+ or CD8+ T cells sorted from blood, sampled in a trial of the OX40 agonist ivuxolimab. The source of this sequence is an adult with an advanced solid tumor such as melanoma, head and neck, liver or kidney cancer. This chain joins TRBV2 and TRBJ2-6; no firm D call. The DNA for the CDR3 is TGTGCCAGCAGTGAATCGGGTCCCGGGGCCAACGTCCTGACTTTC. It is translated as CASSESGPGANVLTF. The full variable domain, in which reference TRBV2 and TRBJ2-6 provide the parts outside the CDR3, is EPEVTQTPSHQVTQMGQEVILRCVPISNHLYFYWYRQILGQKVEFLVSFYNNEISEKSEIFDDQFSVERPDGSNFTLKIRSTKLEDSAMYFCASSESGPGANVLTFGAGSRLTVL.